The T cell receptor (beta chain) under discussion was sequenced for a study of shared clonotypes between healthy human individuals. The method was immunoSEQ multiplex PCR; TCRdb's version includes in-frame clones alone and lacks a portion of them. The repertoire has around 2.1 million clones, just over 90% of them found once; the top ten carry about 1.5%. CD45RO-negative, CCR7-selected cells formed the naive CD8 fraction, which excluded terminally differentiated effector memory CD45RA+ cells. The CDR3 has 13 amino acids. V shed 6 bases and J shed 4 bases, with 13 bases lying between them. Germline CDR1 SNHLY, CDR2 FYNNEI.

The sample taken for sequencing was naive CD8+ T cells from PBMCs. The rearrangement joins TRBV2 to TRBJ2-7; D is possibly TRBD1 (6 bases). This clonotype was obtained from a man between 18 and 29 years old in good health. Some clones in this sample may be carry-over from other donors' samples. The CDR3 is CASSAPDRYEQYF. In nucleotides, the CDR3 is TGTGCCAGCAGCGCCCCGGACAGATACGAGCAGTACTTC.